The 32 T cell receptor beta chains presented below share a single source sample, sequenced in a study of shared clonotypes between healthy human individuals. The method was immunoSEQ multiplex PCR; TCRdb's version includes in-frame clones alone and lacks a portion of them. Among 1.4 million to 1.5 million clones listed, around 95% were seen once. Sequencing was done on a sample of naive CD4+ T cells sorted from blood. Subset noted: CD45RA+ positively selected. The origin of the receptors is a man aged 30 to 39 in good health.

The chain uses TRBV5-5 and TRBJ2-2; D gene ambiguous. The germline V gene encodes CDR1 SGHKS and CDR2 YYEKEE (reference sequence). Trimming pared 3 bases from V and 4 bases from J, leaving 10 bases between. The CDR3 is 14 residues long. The chain's CDR3 is CASSSLTATGELFF. The CDR3 nucleotides read TGTGCCAGCAGCTCCCTCACAGCCACCGGGGAGCTGTTTTTT.

The chain has TRBV7-3 and TRBJ2-1, with TRBD2 matching 7 bases. The CDR3 is made up of 18 amino acids. J gave up 5 bases and V 1 base, and 14 bases lay outside the gene matches. CDR1 and CDR2 (germline): SGHTA, FQGTGA. CDR3 DNA sequence: TGTGCCAGCAGCTTAATATCCCTGGGGAGGGCGGAAAACAATGAGCAGTTCTTC. Translating it yields CASSLISLGRAENNEQFF.

The chain has TRBV28 and TRBJ2-5, with a weak D call TRBD2 (6 bases). Germline CDR1 reads MDHEN; CDR2 reads SYDVKM. The CDR3 spans 14 residues. V dropped 7 bases and J dropped 6 bases, with 18 bases sitting between them. The CDR3 nucleotides are TGTGCCAGCACCTTTTACGGCGGGGACCAGACCCAGTACTTC. Its protein product is CASTFYGGDQTQYF.

This chain connects TRBV5-1 to TRBJ1-1, with 12 positions matching TRBD1. The CDR3 covers 15 residues. Germline CDR1 is SGHRS and CDR2 is YFSETQ. Trimming cost V 4 bases and J 8 bases; bases outside gene matches: 9. The CDR3 sequence is CASSAAGTGGAEAFF. CDR3 DNA sequence: TGCGCCAGCAGCGCTGCCGGGACAGGGGGCGCAGAAGCTTTCTTT.

This chain uses TRBV10-3 with TRBJ1-2; the D gene is possibly TRBD1 (5 bases). In germline, CDR1 is ENHRY, CDR2 SYGVKD. The V end lost 4 bases, the J end lost 3 bases, and 15 bases lay between the germline ends. CDR3 size: 15 residues. CDR3 in DNA: TGTGCCATCAGTGGGGGACTCCCTGGCGACTATGGCTACACCTTC. Translated: CAISGGLPGDYGYTF.

This clone showed up just once. This chain links TRBV10-3 with TRBJ2-3, with no clear D. With 2 bases removed from V and 0 bases from J, the gap between germline ends came to 9 bases. Germline lookup yields CDR1 ENHRY and CDR2 SYGVKD. The CDR3 runs to 15 residues. The CDR3 loop reads CAISEQVASTDTQYF. The CDR3, as DNA: TGTGCCATCAGTGAGCAAGTGGCGAGCACAGATACGCAGTATTTT.

The chain combines TRBV27 with TRBJ2-7; a weak D match, TRBD1 (5 bases). V dropped 4 bases and J dropped 3 bases, with 13 bases sitting between them. Germline V CDR1 and CDR2: MNHEY, SMNVEV (reference sequence). The CDR3 extends over 14 amino acids. CDR3 amino acids: CASSYQIGDYEQYF. In DNA form, the CDR3 reads TGTGCCAGCAGTTACCAAATAGGGGACTACGAGCAGTACTTC.

The rearrangement uses TRBV5-6 and TRBJ2-7, with 7 bases identical to TRBD1. Germline CDR1 reads SGHDT; CDR2 reads YYEEEE. The V and J ends lost 0 bases and 6 bases, in that order; junction bases with no gene match: 3. The CDR3 totals 13 residues. CDR3 sequence reads: CASSLGRQGEQYF. The CDR3 nucleotides read TGTGCCAGCAGCTTGGGACGACAGGGCGAGCAGTACTTC.

The chain joins TRBV4-3 to TRBJ2-2; tentative D call: TRBD2 (5 bases). Germline V CDR1 and CDR2: LGHNA, YSLEER. Trimming removed 2 bases at V and 4 bases at J, with 14 bases between. This CDR3 comprises 16 residues. CDR3 in amino acids: CASSQFSGSRTGELFF. The CDR3 DNA sequence: TGCGCCAGCAGCCAATTTTCGGGGTCTCGCACCGGGGAGCTGTTTTTT.

This clone has a single count. The rearrangement links TRBV30 to TRBJ1-6; weak D call: TRBD1 (5 bases). V lost 6 bases and J 0 bases, leaving 6 bases between the germline ends. Germline loops: CDR1 GTSNPN, CDR2 SVGIG (reference sequence). CDR3 length: 13 residues. The CDR3 protein is CACRGSYNSPLHF. CDR3 coding DNA: TGTGCCTGTAGGGGCTCCTATAATTCACCCCTCCACTTT. Full variable domain (missing parts from reference TRBV30 and TRBJ1-6): SQTIHQWPATLVQPVGSPLSLECTVEGTSNPNLYWYRQAAGRGLQLLFYSVGIGQISSEVPQNLSASRPQDRQFILSSKKLLLSDSGFYLCACRGSYNSPLHFGNGTRLTVT.

The chain couples TRBV18 to TRBJ2-3, with 11 bases aligning to TRBD2. Trimming at V came to 0 bases and at J to 2 bases, leaving 4 bases not matched to a gene. The CDR3 loop spans 17 amino acids. CDR1 and CDR2 from the germline V gene are KGHSH and LQKENI. The CDR3 spells CASSPPRLAGHTDTQYF. CDR3 nucleotide sequence: TGTGCCAGCTCACCACCGAGACTAGCGGGGCACACAGATACGCAGTATTTT.

The rearrangement links TRBV5-1 to TRBJ1-4, with TRBD1 matching over 7 bases. V trimming: 4 bases; J trimming: 12 bases; junction bases outside the gene matches: 12. CDR3 length: 14 amino acids. Per the germline V gene, CDR1 is SGHRS and CDR2 is YFSETQ. The CDR3 coding sequence is TGCGCCAGCAGCCCGGAGCCCACAGGGGTGGAACTGTTTTTT. This encodes CASSPEPTGVELFF.

The J gene is TRBJ2-2, the V gene TRBV2; unclear D gene. The V gene lost 4 bases and the J gene lost 0 bases, with 9 bases spanning the gap. The CDR3 sequence is 15 residues long. CDR1 is SNHLY, CDR2 FYNNEI, per germline. CDR3 nucleotide sequence: TGTGCCAGCAGTGGCCCCAAACCGAACACCGGGGAGCTGTTTTTT. As protein: CASSGPKPNTGELFF.

The rearrangement links TRBV15 to TRBJ2-7, with unresolved D. Germline loops: CDR1 LNHNV, CDR2 YYDKDF (reference sequence). This CDR3 spans 13 amino acids. V was cut by 4 bases and J by 1 base, with 8 bases left in between. The CDR3 DNA reads as TGTGCCACCAGCAAGGACCTATCCTACGAGCAGTACTTC. Translated: CATSKDLSYEQYF.

The V gene is TRBV4-3, the J gene TRBJ1-2; no firm D call. This CDR3 is 16 amino acids long. V lost 0 bases and J 4 bases, leaving 15 bases between the germline ends. Germline V gene lookup returns CDR1 LGHNA and CDR2 YSLEER. The CDR3 bases are TGCGCCAGCAGCCAAGATGTCCAGGTTCGGAGCTATGGCTACACCTTC. Residues: CASSQDVQVRSYGYTF.

As regards this clone: The sample has other DNA sequences that encode this CDR3 too. The chain employs TRBV18 and TRBJ2-5; 10 positions agree with TRBD1. This CDR3 region has 15 residues. From germline, CDR1 is KGHSH and CDR2 LQKENI. Trimming took 3 bases from V and 1 from J; bases not matched to a gene: 2. The CDR3 DNA sequence: TGTGCCAGCTCACCCAGACAGGGGGCCCAAGAGACCCAGTACTTC. This codes for CASSPRQGAQETQYF.

This sequence joins TRBV11-2 and TRBJ2-2; unclear D gene. Per germline, CDR1 SGHAT and CDR2 FQNNGV. This CDR3 has 13 residues. The V end was cut by 4 bases, the J end by 4 bases, with 7 bases between. CDR3 DNA sequence: TGTGCCAGCAGCTCCATCTTCACCGGGGAGCTGTTTTTT. Amino acids: CASSSIFTGELFF.

On this clone itself: Other DNA sequences in the sample encode the same CDR3. The V gene is TRBV20-1, the J gene TRBJ2-7; 9 bases are shared with TRBD1. The CDR3 is 11 residues long. The J segment lost 7 bases and the V segment lost 6 bases, leaving 4 bases of the junction unmatched. From germline, CDR1 is DFQATT and CDR2 SNEGSKA (reference sequence). CDR3: CSARGQGEQYF. CDR3 bases: TGCAGTGCGAGGGGACAGGGTGAGCAGTACTTC.

In this sample, this clone turned up once. V and J are TRBV28 and TRBJ1-1; D may be TRBD1 (5 bases). CDR1 MDHEN and CDR2 SYDVKM come from the germline V gene. Trimming took 10 bases from V and 4 from J, leaving 10 bases between them. This CDR3 is 11 amino acids long. Here the CDR3 DNA reads TGTGCCACCGGACAAATCACTGAAGCTTTCTTT. It translates to CATGQITEAFF.

The V call is TRBV19, the J call TRBJ2-2, with 8 bases aligning to TRBD2. CDR3 size: 17 residues. V lost 3 bases, J lost 4 bases, and 10 bases stayed unmatched. CDR1 is LNHDA, CDR2 SQIVND, per germline (reference sequence). CDR3 amino acids: CASSMQAGALSTGELFF. The CDR3 region has the DNA TGTGCCAGTAGTATGCAAGCGGGAGCCTTGAGCACCGGGGAGCTGTTTTTT.

The rearrangement uses TRBV10-2 and TRBJ2-1; TRBD2 agrees at 8 bases. V shed 5 bases and J 1 base; nucleotides not matched to a gene: 4. CDR1 is WSHSY and CDR2 is SAAADI in the germline V gene. The CDR3 length is 15 residues. The CDR3 loop reads CASSKREFSYNEQFF. The CDR3 region has the DNA TGCGCCAGCAGTAAGCGGGAGTTTTCCTACAATGAGCAGTTCTTC.

V is TRBV28 and J is TRBJ2-3, with D tentatively TRBD2 (6 bases). Deletions cut 6 bases from V and 3 bases from J, with 13 bases between. The CDR3 has 14 amino acids. Germline V CDR1 and CDR2: MDHEN, SYDVKM. The CDR3 here is CASRTGEGTDTQYF. CDR3 nucleotide sequence: TGTGCCAGCAGGACGGGAGAGGGGACAGATACGCAGTATTTT.

The chain couples TRBV5-1 to TRBJ2-7; 7 bases are a match to TRBD2. Losses at the gene ends were 0 bases for V and 1 base for J; bases not matched to a gene: 1. The germline V gene encodes CDR1 SGHRS and CDR2 YFSETQ. CDR3 length: 14 amino acids. The CDR3 loop is CASSLGAGSYEQYF. The CDR3 DNA is TGCGCCAGCAGCTTGGGAGCGGGGTCCTACGAGCAGTACTTC. The whole variable domain, remainder taken from reference TRBV5-1 and TRBJ2-7, is KAGVTQTPRYLIKTRGQQVTLSCSPISGHRSVSWYQQTPGQGLQFLFEYFSETQRNKGNFPGRFSGRQFSNSRSEMNVSTLELGDSALYLCASSLGAGSYEQYFGPGTRLTVT.

The chain joins TRBV9 to TRBJ2-1, with no clear D. Germline V CDR1 and CDR2: SGDLS, YYNGEE. Trimming removed 0 bases from V and 7 bases from J, with 11 bases in between. The CDR3 has 14 residues. The CDR3 spells CASSVVARSNEQFF. CDR3 DNA sequence: TGTGCCAGCAGCGTAGTGGCTAGATCTAATGAGCAGTTCTTC.

The chain joins TRBV6-5 to TRBJ2-7, with TRBD2 as a possible D gene (6 bases). V was shortened by 2 bases and J by 0 bases, with 14 bases between the two germline ends. There are 16 residues in the CDR3. Looked up from germline, CDR1 is MNHEY and CDR2 is SVGAGI. The DNA of the CDR3 is TGTGCCAGCAGTTACCGGGGACTTTTCCGCTCCTACGAGCAGTACTTC. This encodes CASSYRGLFRSYEQYF.

V is TRBV6-1 and J is TRBJ1-2; 9 bases map to TRBD1. From germline, CDR1 is MNHNS and CDR2 SASEGT. CDR3 length equals 15 residues. The J segment lost 4 bases and the V segment lost 4 bases, leaving 7 bases of the junction unmatched. CDR3 in DNA: TGTGCCAGCAGTGGACGGACAGGGGCCCTCTATGGCTACACCTTC. Its translation: CASSGRTGALYGYTF.

This clone was detected once. The rearrangement joins TRBV27 to TRBJ2-1; D not resolved. Germline-derived CDR1 and CDR2 are MNHEY and SMNVEV (reference sequence). V gave up 6 bases and J gave up 3 bases, with 6 bases separating them. CDR3 size: 12 residues. CDR3 region: CASRGIYNEQFF. The CDR3 DNA reads as TGTGCCAGCAGAGGAATCTACAATGAGCAGTTCTTC.

The CDR3 sequence: CASSFQAYLNQPQHF. The CDR3, as DNA: TGTGCCAGCAGCTTCCAGGCATATCTCAATCAGCCCCAGCATTTT. The V and J genes are TRBV5-6 and TRBJ1-5; D not resolved. This CDR3 has 15 residues. V lost 2 bases to trimming and J lost 3 bases, with 12 bases between them. The V gene's germline CDR1 is SGHDT and CDR2 YYEEEE.

This clone was counted a few times. This chain connects TRBV7-2 to TRBJ1-4; 9 bases align to TRBD1. The CDR3 totals 17 residues. Germline-derived CDR1 and CDR2 are SGHTA and FQGNSA. V lost 1 base and J lost 8; bases outside the gene matches: 11. The CDR3 reads CASSLGTNRGRGEKLFF. The CDR3 nucleotides read TGTGCCAGCAGCTTAGGAACCAACAGGGGGCGAGGAGAAAAACTGTTTTTT. Looking up the rest from reference TRBV7-2 and TRBJ1-4 gives the full variable domain: GAGVSQSPSNKVTEKGKDVELRCDPISGHTALYWYRQSLGQGLEFLIYFQGNSAPDKSGLPSDRFSAERTGGSVSTLTIQRTQQEDSAVYLCASSLGTNRGRGEKLFFGSGTQLSVL.

The chain carries TRBV6-5 and TRBJ2-1; 7 bases are shared with TRBD1. This CDR3 region has 13 residues. CDR1 is MNHEY, CDR2 SVGAGI, per germline. Trimming took 8 bases from V and 8 from J; bases not matched to a gene: 9. CDR3 DNA sequence: TGTGCCAGCGGGGGACAGTACTTGGATGAGCAGTTCTTC. Translation gives CASGGQYLDEQFF.

The DNA for the CDR3 is TGTGCCAGCAGTGAGATTGAAATAAGCTCCTACAATGAGCAGTTCTTC. Protein sequence: CASSEIEISSYNEQFF. This chain uses TRBV2 with TRBJ2-1; D not resolved. V was pared by 3 bases and J by 0 bases, with 12 bases between. This CDR3 contains 16 residues. Germline values: CDR1 SNHLY, CDR2 FYNNEI.

This clone was found a few times. This chain joins TRBV6-1 and TRBJ2-2, with D unresolved. The CDR3 has 11 residues. Between the trimmed V and J ends, which lost 7 bases and 7 bases, there was a span of 7 bases. Germline CDR1 MNHNS, CDR2 SASEGT. CDR3 protein: CASKLVGELFF. In DNA form, the CDR3 reads TGTGCCAGCAAGTTAGTCGGGGAGCTGTTTTTT.